Listed below are T cell receptor beta chains from one sample, sequenced in a study of blood T cell repertoires in COVID-19. Only in-frame clones appear in the TCRdb table, and some are missing; sequencing was by immunoSEQ multiplex PCR. The sample holds about 170,000 clones; more than 65% are singletons and the top ten take roughly a tenth. Material for sequencing was peripheral blood. The source is a man between 70 and 80 years old with active or convalescent COVID-19. CDR3s include the opening cysteine and the closing phenylalanine or tryptophan. D genes are given only for firm matches. Size is omitted from some rows. Given values are once, few, many or a class for expanded clones.

v_gene: TRBV7-9
d_gene: -
j_gene: TRBJ2-5
abundance: -
CDR3aa: CASSLLTGAQGETQYF
CDR3nt: TGTGCCAGCAGCTTACTTACGGGTGCACAGGGAGAGACCCAGTACTTC

v_gene: TRBV18
d_gene: TRBD1
j_gene: TRBJ1-2
abundance: -
CDR3aa: CASSPPGQGAPGYTF
CDR3nt: TGTGCCAGCTCACCACCGGGACAGGGGGCGCCTGGCTACACCTTC

v_gene: TRBV29-1
d_gene: -
j_gene: TRBJ2-5
abundance: -
CDR3aa: CSVEDRGGRETQYF
CDR3nt: TGCAGCGTTGAAGATCGTGGGGGCCGGGAGACCCAGTACTTC

v_gene: TRBV18
d_gene: -
j_gene: TRBJ2-7
abundance: -
CDR3aa: CASSPLGRGHYEQYF
CDR3nt: TGTGCCAGCTCACCATTGGGTAGAGGACACTACGAGCAGTACTTC

v_gene: TRBV19
d_gene: TRBD2
j_gene: TRBJ2-2
abundance: -
CDR3aa: CASRTSGRAVGELFF
CDR3nt: TGTGCCAGTAGGACTAGCGGGAGGGCGGTCGGGGAGCTGTTTTTT

v_gene: TRBV30
d_gene: TRBD1
j_gene: TRBJ2-1
abundance: -
CDR3aa: CAWRGVDRGLFANEQFF
CDR3nt: TGTGCCTGGAGAGGGGTAGACAGGGGCCTTTTTGCGAATGAGCAGTTCTTC

v_gene: TRBV5-1
d_gene: -
j_gene: TRBJ1-3
abundance: -
CDR3aa: CASSLGRNSGNTIYF
CDR3nt: TGCGCCAGCAGCTTGGGGCGGAACTCTGGAAACACCATATATTTT

v_gene: TRBV20-1
d_gene: -
j_gene: TRBJ2-2
abundance: few
CDR3aa: CSASIAEKGTGELFF
CDR3nt: TGCAGTGCTAGTATAGCGGAGAAGGGGACCGGGGAGCTGTTTTTT

v_gene: TRBV25-1
d_gene: -
j_gene: TRBJ1-2
abundance: -
CDR3aa: CARFSGTLKHYGYTF
CDR3nt: TGTGCCAGATTTTCCGGGACACTGAAACACTATGGCTACACCTTC

v_gene: TRBV15
d_gene: TRBD2
j_gene: TRBJ2-7
abundance: -
CDR3aa: CATSGGAGKSEQYF
CDR3nt: TGTGCCACCAGCGGGGGAGCGGGAAAATCCGAGCAGTACTTC

v_gene: TRBV29-1
d_gene: -
j_gene: TRBJ1-2
abundance: -
CDR3aa: CSVPDPRLNYGYTF
CDR3nt: TGCAGCGTTCCGGATCCTAGACTAAACTATGGCTACACCTTC

v_gene: TRBV7-2
d_gene: -
j_gene: TRBJ1-5
abundance: -
CDR3aa: CASSLAWGGGQPQHF
CDR3nt: TGTGCCAGCAGCTTAGCATGGGGGGGTGGTCAGCCCCAGCATTTT

v_gene: TRBV7-9
d_gene: TRBD1
j_gene: TRBJ2-1
abundance: medium-sized
CDR3aa: CASSPGLGTGYNEQFF
CDR3nt: TGTGCCAGCAGCCCCGGATTGGGGACAGGCTACAATGAGCAGTTCTTC